This TCR beta chain emerged from a study of beta chain features in type 1 diabetes. In this sample, this clone turned up a few times. Its antigen is unknown. Points from the study as a whole: Moderate but significant shortening of TCRB CDR3s was recorded in all four CD4+ subsets from Type 1 diabetes patients.

A sort by CD45RO/CCR7/CD25/CD127/CD95/CD27 yielded CD4+ naive, central memory, regulatory and stem cell-like memory cells. Expressed TCRB transcripts were sequenced, since all the RNA that had been isolated was reverse transcribed. The repertoire was sequenced with immunoSEQ multiplex PCR; TCRdb's copy has only in-frame clones and lacks some. The sample has about 370,000 clones; over 9% are singletons. Germline V gene sequence: CDR1 MNHNS, CDR2 SASEGT. The germline V and J ends were trimmed by 4 bases and 3 bases, with 9 bases remaining between them. CDR3 length equals 13 residues. V usage is TRBV6-1 and J usage is TRBJ1-1, with D possibly being TRBD1 (5 bases). The clonotype was recovered from a man aged 25-40 years with type 1 diabetes. The sequenced material came from central memory CD4+ T cells from blood. CDR3 DNA sequence: TGTGCCAGCAGTGGGGGACGGTACACTGAAGCTTTCTTT. Its translation is CASSGGRYTEAFF.